This T cell receptor beta chain was identified in a study of T cell repertoires in cytomegalovirus infection. Overall study context: Epitope selection comprised recently identified HLA-C-restricted CMV epitopes and well-studied HLA-B-restricted CMV epitopes.

TCRdb reprocessed the reads with MiXCR, giving one entry per CDR3 protein. The repertoire holds some 920,000 distinct CDR3 sequences, with about a third as singletons. The germline V gene has CDR1 LNHDA and CDR2 SQIVND (reference sequence). The ends lost 6 bases at V and 2 bases at J; junction bases unmatched: 9. This CDR3 region has 15 residues. This clonotype was counted at least ten times. The antigen is undetermined. Overall study findings and caveats: What dominated the ex vivo response were HLA-C-restricted CMV-specific TCR beta clonotypes.

The source of this sequence is a human donor in good health (CMV status not recorded). Some clones in this sample may be carry-over from other donors' samples. The chain couples TRBV19 to TRBJ2-7; TRBD1 agrees at 8 bases. The sequences come from cultured CD8+ T cells from PBMCs, collected from culture after CMV antigen stimulation. The CDR3 region is CASRLGGQETYEQYF. DNA for the CDR3: TGTGCCAGTAGGCTGGGGGGACAGGAGACCTACGAGCAGTACTTC.